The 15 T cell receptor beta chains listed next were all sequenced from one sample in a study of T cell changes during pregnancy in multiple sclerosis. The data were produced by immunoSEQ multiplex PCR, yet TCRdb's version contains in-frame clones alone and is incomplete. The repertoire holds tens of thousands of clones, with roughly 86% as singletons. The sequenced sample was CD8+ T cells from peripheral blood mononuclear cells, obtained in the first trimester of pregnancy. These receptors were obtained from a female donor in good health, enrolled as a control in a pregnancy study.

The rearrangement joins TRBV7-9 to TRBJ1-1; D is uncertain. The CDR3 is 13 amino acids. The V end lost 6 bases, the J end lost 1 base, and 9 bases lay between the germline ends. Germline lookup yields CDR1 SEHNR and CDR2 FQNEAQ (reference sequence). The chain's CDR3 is CASRQTANTEAFF. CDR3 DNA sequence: TGTGCCAGCAGGCAAACAGCGAACACTGAAGCTTTCTTT.

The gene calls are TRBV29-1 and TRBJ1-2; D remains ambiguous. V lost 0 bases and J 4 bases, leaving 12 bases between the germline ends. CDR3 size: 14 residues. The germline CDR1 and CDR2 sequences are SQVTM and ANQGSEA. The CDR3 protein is CSVEDHGFGYGYTF. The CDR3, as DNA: TGCAGCGTTGAAGATCACGGGTTCGGCTATGGCTACACCTTC.

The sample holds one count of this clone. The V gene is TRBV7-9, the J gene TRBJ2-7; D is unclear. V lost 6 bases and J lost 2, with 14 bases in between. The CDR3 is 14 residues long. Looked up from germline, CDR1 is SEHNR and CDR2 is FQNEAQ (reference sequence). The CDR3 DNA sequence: TGTGCCAGCAGTTCGGGTTTCCCGCCCTACGAGCAGTACTTC. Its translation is CASSSGFPPYEQYF.

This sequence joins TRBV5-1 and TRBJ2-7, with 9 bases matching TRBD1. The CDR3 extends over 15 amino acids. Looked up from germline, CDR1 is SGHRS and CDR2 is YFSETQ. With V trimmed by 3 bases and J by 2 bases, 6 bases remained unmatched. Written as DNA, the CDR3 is TGCGCCAGCAGCTACAGGGGGACAGGGACCTACGAGCAGTACTTC. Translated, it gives CASSYRGTGTYEQYF.

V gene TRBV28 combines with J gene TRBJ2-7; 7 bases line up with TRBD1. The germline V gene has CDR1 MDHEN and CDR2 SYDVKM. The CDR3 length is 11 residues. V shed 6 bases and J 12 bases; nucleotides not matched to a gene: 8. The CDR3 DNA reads TGTGCCAGCAGCGAATCGGGACAGCGGTACTTC. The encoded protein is CASSESGQRYF.

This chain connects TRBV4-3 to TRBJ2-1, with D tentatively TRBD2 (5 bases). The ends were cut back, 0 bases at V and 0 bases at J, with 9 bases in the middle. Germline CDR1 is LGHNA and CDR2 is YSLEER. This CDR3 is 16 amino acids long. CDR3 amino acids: CASSQDRGNSYNEQFF. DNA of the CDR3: TGCGCCAGCAGCCAAGATCGAGGGAACTCCTACAATGAGCAGTTCTTC.

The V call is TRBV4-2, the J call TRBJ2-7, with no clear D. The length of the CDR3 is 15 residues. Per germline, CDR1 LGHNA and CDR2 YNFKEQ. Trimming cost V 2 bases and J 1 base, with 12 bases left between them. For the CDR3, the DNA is TGTGCCAGCAGCCAAAAGTATACGGAGTCCTACGAGCAGTACTTC. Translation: CASSQKYTESYEQYF.

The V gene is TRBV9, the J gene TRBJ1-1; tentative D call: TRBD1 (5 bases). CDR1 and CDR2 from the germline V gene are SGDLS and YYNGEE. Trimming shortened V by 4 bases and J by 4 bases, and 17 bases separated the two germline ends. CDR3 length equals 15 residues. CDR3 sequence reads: CASSWGEAGPTEAFF. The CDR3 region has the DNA TGTGCCAGCAGCTGGGGGGAGGCAGGGCCCACTGAAGCTTTCTTT.

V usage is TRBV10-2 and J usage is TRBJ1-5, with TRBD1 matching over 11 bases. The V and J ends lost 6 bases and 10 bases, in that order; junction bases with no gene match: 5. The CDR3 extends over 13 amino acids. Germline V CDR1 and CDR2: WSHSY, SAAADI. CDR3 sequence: CASSPGQGVPQHF. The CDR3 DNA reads TGCGCCAGCAGCCCGGGACAGGGGGTACCCCAGCATTTT.

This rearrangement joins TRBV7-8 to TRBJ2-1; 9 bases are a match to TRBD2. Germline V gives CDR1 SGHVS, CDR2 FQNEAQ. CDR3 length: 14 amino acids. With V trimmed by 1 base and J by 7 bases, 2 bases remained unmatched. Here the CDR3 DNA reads TGTGCCAGCAGCTTAGGACTAGCGGCAAATGAGCAGTTCTTC. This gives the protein CASSLGLAANEQFF.

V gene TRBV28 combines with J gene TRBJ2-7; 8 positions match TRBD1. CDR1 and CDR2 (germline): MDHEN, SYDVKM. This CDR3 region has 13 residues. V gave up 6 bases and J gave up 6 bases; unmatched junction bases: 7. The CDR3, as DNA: TGTGCCAGCAGACCGGGACAGGTACGCGAGCAGTACTTC. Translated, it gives CASRPGQVREQYF.

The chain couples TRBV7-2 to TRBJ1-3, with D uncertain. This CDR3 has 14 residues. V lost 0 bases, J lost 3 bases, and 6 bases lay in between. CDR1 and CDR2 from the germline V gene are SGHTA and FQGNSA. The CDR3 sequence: CASSLATHGNTIYF. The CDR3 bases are TGTGCCAGCAGCTTAGCCACACATGGAAACACCATATATTTT.

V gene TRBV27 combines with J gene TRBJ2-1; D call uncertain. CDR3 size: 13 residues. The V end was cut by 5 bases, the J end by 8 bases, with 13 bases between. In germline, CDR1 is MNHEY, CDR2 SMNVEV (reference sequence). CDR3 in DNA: TGTGCCAGCAGTCCTCAGACATATGATGAGCAGTTCTTC. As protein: CASSPQTYDEQFF.

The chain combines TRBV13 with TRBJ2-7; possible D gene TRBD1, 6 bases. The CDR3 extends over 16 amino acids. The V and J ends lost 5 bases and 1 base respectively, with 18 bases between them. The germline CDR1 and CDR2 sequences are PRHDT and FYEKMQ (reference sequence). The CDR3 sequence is CASSHNSGTLSYEQYF. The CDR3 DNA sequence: TGTGCCAGCAGCCACAATTCCGGGACACTTTCCTACGAGCAGTACTTC.

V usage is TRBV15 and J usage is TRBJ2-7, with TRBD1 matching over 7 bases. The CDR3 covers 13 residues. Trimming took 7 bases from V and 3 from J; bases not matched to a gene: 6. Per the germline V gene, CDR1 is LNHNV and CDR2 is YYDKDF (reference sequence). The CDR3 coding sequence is TGTGCCACCACTGGACAGGAAAGCTACGAGCAGTACTTC. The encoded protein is CATTGQESYEQYF.